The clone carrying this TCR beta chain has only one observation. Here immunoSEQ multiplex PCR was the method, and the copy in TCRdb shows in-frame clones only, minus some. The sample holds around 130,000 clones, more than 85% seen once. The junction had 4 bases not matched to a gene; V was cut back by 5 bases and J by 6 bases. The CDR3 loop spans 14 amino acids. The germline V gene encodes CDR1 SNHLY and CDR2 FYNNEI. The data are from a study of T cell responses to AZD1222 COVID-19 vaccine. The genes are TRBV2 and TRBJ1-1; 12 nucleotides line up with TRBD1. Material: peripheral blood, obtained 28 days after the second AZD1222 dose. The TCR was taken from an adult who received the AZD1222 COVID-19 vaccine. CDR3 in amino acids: CASSWDRGRAEAFF. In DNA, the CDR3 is TGTGCCAGCAGTTGGGACAGGGGGCGGGCTGAAGCTTTCTTT.